The 28 T cell receptor beta chains in this list originate from one sample, sequenced in a study of graft-versus-host responses after intestinal transplantation. Clones were read by immunoSEQ multiplex PCR, and TCRdb kept only the in-frame ones, dropping some. Among about 16,000 clones listed, around 90% were seen once. Source: PBMCs, taken about 110 days after intestinal transplant. The receptors stem from a human patient who received an intestinal transplant, so some T cells may come from the graft donor.

V is TRBV7-9 and J is TRBJ1-2, with 7 bases that match TRBD1. CDR1 SEHNR and CDR2 FQNEAQ come from the germline V gene (reference sequence). The CDR3 length is 12 residues. Unmatched junction bases numbered 6, after V lost 10 bases and J lost 4 bases. CDR3 loop: CANLRGIYGYTF. The CDR3 DNA sequence: TGTGCCAACCTCAGGGGGATCTATGGCTACACCTTC.

This sequence joins TRBV15 and TRBJ2-7, with 8 bases that match TRBD1. The V gene end was trimmed by 0 bases and the J gene end by 0 bases; junction bases not matched to a gene: 4. The CDR3 spans 16 residues. Germline CDR1 is LNHNV and CDR2 is YYDKDF (reference sequence). CDR3 protein: CATSRDWGQDSYEQYF. CDR3 in DNA: TGTGCCACCAGCAGAGACTGGGGACAGGACTCCTACGAGCAGTACTTC.

The chain has TRBV30 and TRBJ1-1; D unresolved. Germline CDR1 reads GTSNPN; CDR2 reads SVGIG (reference sequence). The CDR3 runs 13 residues. V lost 4 bases and J lost 1, with 10 bases in between. The CDR3 DNA reads TGTGCCTGGAATTTAGGCGAGAACACTGAAGCTTTCTTT. This sequence encodes CAWNLGENTEAFF.

The chain employs TRBV10-3 and TRBJ2-7; unclear D gene. Trimming took off 3 bases at V and 1 base at J, with 7 bases between the two ends. CDR1 and CDR2 from the germline V gene are ENHRY and SYGVKD. This CDR3 spans 13 amino acids. The CDR3: CAISDGGSYEQYF. CDR3 bases: TGTGCCATCAGTGACGGCGGATCCTACGAGCAGTACTTC.

The chain is built from TRBV7-9 and TRBJ2-2, with a weak D call TRBD2 (5 bases). CDR3 length: 15 residues. V lost 0 bases and J lost 5, with 10 bases in between. Germline V lookup: CDR1 SEHNR, CDR2 FQNEAQ (reference sequence). The CDR3 DNA reads as TGTGCCAGCAGCTTAGCGTGGGAGCGAACCGGGGAGCTGTTTTTT. Its translation is CASSLAWERTGELFF. Using reference TRBV7-9 and TRBJ2-2 for the parts outside the CDR3, the full variable domain is DTGVSQNPRHKITKRGQNVTFRCDPISEHNRLYWYRQTLGQGPEFLTYFQNEAQLEKSRLLSDRFSAERPKGSFSTLEIQRTEQGDSAMYLCASSLAWERTGELFFGEGSRLTVL.

V usage is TRBV7-6 and J usage is TRBJ2-1; no firm D call. CDR1 SGHVS and CDR2 FNYEAQ come from the germline V gene. The CDR3 consists of 12 residues. Trimming removed 5 bases at V and 8 bases at J, with 10 bases between. This CDR3 is CASSPHYDEQFF. Written as DNA, the CDR3 is TGTGCCAGCAGCCCTCATTATGATGAGCAGTTCTTC. The variable domain in full, with the rest retrieved from reference TRBV7-6 and TRBJ2-1, is GAGVSQSPRYKVTKRGQDVALRCDPISGHVSLYWYRQALGQGPEFLTYFNYEAQQDKSGLPNDRFSAERPEGSISTLTIQRTEQRDSAMYRCASSPHYDEQFFGPGTRLTVL.

The rearrangement links TRBV6-5 to TRBJ1-6; D uncertain. Per germline, CDR1 MNHEY and CDR2 SVGAGI. V was clipped by 6 bases and J by 10 bases, with 13 bases between them. The CDR3 has 13 amino acids. DNA of the CDR3: TGTGCCAGCAGCCTCGGACCTGGCTCACCCCTCCACTTT. Protein sequence: CASSLGPGSPLHF.

V and J are TRBV7-6 and TRBJ1-6; no firm D call. From germline, CDR1 is SGHVS and CDR2 FNYEAQ. The CDR3 has 15 amino acids. V was cut by 0 bases and J by 6 bases, with 9 bases left in between. The CDR3 loop reads CASSLARDFNSPLHF. In nucleotides, the CDR3 is TGTGCCAGCAGCTTAGCGCGGGATTTTAATTCACCCCTCCACTTT.

This clone was seen a single time. The chain employs TRBV5-1 and TRBJ2-7; perhaps TRBD2 as D (5 bases). V was cut by 0 bases and J by 1 base, with 8 bases left in between. This CDR3 is 14 amino acids long. Germline assignment: CDR1 SGHRS and CDR2 YFSETQ. The CDR3 region is CASSLAVASYEQYF. CDR3 in DNA: TGCGCCAGCAGCTTGGCGGTAGCGTCCTACGAGCAGTACTTC.

The chain has TRBV10-3 and TRBJ2-1, with 7 bases fitting TRBD1. Germline loops: CDR1 ENHRY, CDR2 SYGVKD. The CDR3 loop spans 15 amino acids. V lost 3 bases to trimming and J lost 2 bases; unmatched junction nucleotides: 4. In DNA form, the CDR3 reads TGTGCCATCAGTGAAGGGGGCGCTGCCTACAATGAGCAGTTCTTC. Protein product: CAISEGGAAYNEQFF.

V gene TRBV4-1 combines with J gene TRBJ2-3; perhaps TRBD1 as D (6 bases). Per the germline V gene, CDR1 is MGHRA and CDR2 is YSYEKL. The V gene lost 0 bases and the J gene lost 4 bases, with 8 bases spanning the gap. This CDR3 comprises 14 residues. The CDR3 DNA sequence: TGCGCCAGCAGCCAAGATAAGGGGGCAGATACGCAGTATTTT. This sequence encodes CASSQDKGADTQYF.

This sequence joins TRBV19 and TRBJ2-1; perhaps TRBD2 as D (5 bases). Trimming stripped 0 bases from V and 1 base from J, with 7 bases between. Germline CDR1 LNHDA, CDR2 SQIVND (reference sequence). This CDR3 spans 15 amino acids. CDR3 DNA: TGTGCCAGTAGTATAGATCGGGGATCCTACAATGAGCAGTTCTTC. It encodes CASSIDRGSYNEQFF.

V is TRBV6-6 and J is TRBJ2-1, with 7 positions matching TRBD2. Germline-derived CDR1 and CDR2 are MNHNY and SVGAGI (reference sequence). CDR3 size: 16 residues. The J segment lost 1 base and the V segment lost 2 bases, leaving 5 bases of the junction unmatched. The CDR3 DNA reads TGTGCCAGCAGTTACCCCGCAGCGGGATCCTACAATGAGCAGTTCTTC. Protein product: CASSYPAAGSYNEQFF.

V usage is TRBV11-1 and J usage is TRBJ1-6; 9 bases align to TRBD1. Germline CDR1 is SGHAT and CDR2 is FQDESV (reference sequence). Trimming took 4 bases from V and 7 from J; bases not matched to a gene: 8. The CDR3 extends over 16 amino acids. The CDR3 sequence: CASSSAKDRGNSPLHF. The CDR3 DNA is TGTGCCAGCAGCTCAGCCAAGGACAGGGGCAATTCACCCCTCCACTTT.

This sequence joins TRBV7-2 and TRBJ2-7; TRBD1 aligns across 8 bases. V lost 6 bases to trimming and J lost 2 bases; unmatched junction nucleotides: 6. Germline-derived CDR1 and CDR2 are SGHTA and FQGNSA. This CDR3 contains 14 residues. As DNA, the CDR3 is TGTGCCAGCAGACAGGGGGGACAGGCCTACGAGCAGTACTTC. This gives the protein CASRQGGQAYEQYF.

This sequence joins TRBV28 and TRBJ2-1; a possible D gene is TRBD1 (6 bases). V lost 8 bases and J lost 9, with 17 bases in between. The length of the CDR3 is 13 residues. Germline V gene lookup returns CDR1 MDHEN and CDR2 SYDVKM. The CDR3 region is CASLRDIRGEQFF. The CDR3 DNA reads TGTGCCAGCCTCCGGGACATTCGGGGTGAGCAGTTCTTC.

The rearrangement uses TRBV27 and TRBJ2-1; D is unclear. Between the trimmed V and J ends, which lost 3 bases and 9 bases, there was a span of 18 bases. The germline CDR1 and CDR2 sequences are MNHEY and SMNVEV (reference sequence). The CDR3 runs to 15 residues. CDR3 sequence reads: CASSFRAHDLGEQFF. CDR3 nucleotide sequence: TGTGCCAGCAGTTTCCGGGCCCACGACTTAGGTGAGCAGTTCTTC.

The chain combines TRBV12-2 with TRBJ1-2. TRBV12-2 is assigned pseudogene status. The CDR3 contains 17 residues. The CDR3 spells CASRQQQTPWKTYGYTF. The CDR3 DNA reads TGTGCAAGTCGCCAGCAACAGACTCCATGGAAGACCTATGGCTACACCTTC.

This chain uses TRBV6-1 with TRBJ2-1, with 14 bases identical to TRBD2. CDR3 length: 15 residues. With V trimmed by 6 bases and J by 7 bases, 5 bases remained unmatched. The germline gives CDR1 MNHNS, CDR2 SASEGT. This CDR3 reads CASSPRTSGRNEQFF. Written as DNA, the CDR3 is TGTGCCAGCAGCCCGCGGACTAGCGGGAGGAATGAGCAGTTCTTC.

The chain links TRBV30 to TRBJ1-5; 7 nucleotides line up with TRBD1. J gave up 7 bases and V 4 bases, and 7 bases lay outside the gene matches. This CDR3 has 13 residues. Germline CDR1 GTSNPN, CDR2 SVGIG (reference sequence). CDR3 residues: CAWTGGPGQPQHF. The CDR3 DNA follows: TGTGCCTGGACAGGGGGACCGGGGCAGCCCCAGCATTTT.

The chain links TRBV11-3 to TRBJ2-7; D not resolved. The germline V and J ends were trimmed by 5 bases and 3 bases, with 14 bases remaining between them. Germline assignment: CDR1 SGHNT and CDR2 YENEEA. The CDR3 is made up of 14 amino acids. The CDR3 bases are TGTGCCAGCAGCCTAAACCGCGTAGGCTACGAGCAGTACTTC. Encoded protein: CASSLNRVGYEQYF.

CDR3 loop: CSVQGSGTSHFNEQFF. The CDR3 DNA sequence: TGCAGCGTGCAGGGGTCCGGGACTAGCCACTTCAATGAGCAGTTCTTC. The chain combines TRBV29-1 with TRBJ2-1; the match to TRBD2 covers 9 bases. Germline V gene data show CDR1 as SQVTM and CDR2 as ANQGSEA. The CDR3 runs 16 residues. J lost 6 bases, V lost 6 bases, and 15 bases had no gene match.

V is TRBV5-1 and J is TRBJ1-2; D possibly corresponds to TRBD1 (6 bases). The CDR3 covers 17 residues. Germline V CDR1 and CDR2: SGHRS, YFSETQ. The V gene lost 0 bases and the J gene lost 8 bases, with 23 bases spanning the gap. This CDR3 is CASSLAGLGGDRWGYTF. CDR3 in DNA: TGCGCCAGCAGCTTGGCCGGTCTTGGGGGCGATCGATGGGGCTACACCTTC.

The chain has TRBV6-6 and TRBJ1-1, with unresolved D. V lost 0 bases to trimming and J lost 1 base, with 9 bases between them. Germline values: CDR1 MNHNY, CDR2 SVGAGI (reference sequence). This CDR3 contains 15 residues. CDR3 nucleotide sequence: TGTGCCAGCAGTTACTCAGGGCACACGAACACTGAAGCTTTCTTT. This encodes CASSYSGHTNTEAFF.

The CDR3 DNA follows: TGTGCCAGCAGTTTGGATAACCCAGGGGGCGCGTCTTACGAGCAGTACTTC. It codes for CASSLDNPGGASYEQYF. This chain joins TRBV27 and TRBJ2-7; TRBD1 matches 8 bases. The CDR3 is 17 residues long. The J segment lost 4 bases and the V segment lost 3 bases, leaving 14 bases of the junction unmatched. CDR1 and CDR2 from the germline V gene are MNHEY and SMNVEV (reference sequence).

J is TRBJ2-1 and V is TRBV28, with D possibly called TRBD1 or TRBD2 (6 bases each). Trimming cost V 1 base and J 2 bases, with 18 bases left between them. The V gene's germline CDR1 is MDHEN and CDR2 SYDVKM. This CDR3 contains 18 residues. CDR3 protein: CASSLSPTGGGAYNEQFF. DNA for the CDR3: TGTGCCAGCAGTTTATCCCCGACAGGCGGCGGGGCCTACAATGAGCAGTTCTTC. Full variable domain (outside the CDR3, taken from reference TRBV28 and TRBJ2-1): DVKVTQSSRYLVKRTGEKVFLECVQDMDHENMFWYRQDPGLGLRLIYFSYDVKMKEKGDIPEGYSVSREKKERFSLILESASTNQTSMYLCASSLSPTGGGAYNEQFFGPGTRLTVL.

This clone was seen only once. The J gene is TRBJ2-3, the V gene TRBV4-3; 9 nucleotides line up with TRBD2. V lost 4 bases, J lost 4 bases, and 3 bases stayed unmatched. The length of the CDR3 is 14 residues. Per the germline V gene, CDR1 is LGHNA and CDR2 is YSLEER. CDR3 residues: CASSPGLAPDTQYF. In DNA form, the CDR3 reads TGCGCCAGCAGCCCGGGACTAGCCCCAGATACGCAGTATTTT.

The gene calls are TRBV19 and TRBJ2-3; TRBD1 aligns across 8 bases. This CDR3 contains 14 residues. CDR1 and CDR2 (germline): LNHDA, SQIVND (reference sequence). After removal of 7 bases from V and 0 bases from J, the junction contained 3 bases not matched to a gene. Here the CDR3 reads CASKTGASTDTQYF. The CDR3 nucleotides are TGTGCCAGTAAGACAGGGGCAAGCACAGATACGCAGTATTTT.